The source of this TCR beta chain is a study of OX40 agonist ivuxolimab in advanced cancers. About the study: Three partial responders included one hepatocellular carcinoma patient and two cutaneous melanoma patients. Study-level findings and limits: Clonal expansion from baseline to week 6 occurred in both CD4+ and CD8+ T cells.

Remarks on this clone: Its antigen remains unidentified.

Data came from immunoSEQ multiplex PCR; TCRdb stores just in-frame clones and leaves some out. The sample has almost 70,000 clones; approximately 90% are singletons. Samples of blood were obtained at baseline, on cycle 4 day 1, and on cycle 7 day 1. This CDR3 region has 14 residues. Germline CDR1 is GTSNPN and CDR2 is SVGIG (reference sequence). V shed 2 bases and J shed 9 bases, with 17 bases lying between them. Sequenced here: CD4+ or CD8+ T cells sorted from blood, sampled in a trial of the OX40 agonist ivuxolimab. The V call is TRBV30, the J call TRBJ2-1; D might be TRBD2 (6 bases). The clonotype originates from an adult with an advanced solid tumor such as melanoma, head and neck, liver or kidney cancer. CDR3: CAWSPQGGVGEQFF. The CDR3, as DNA: TGTGCCTGGAGTCCCCAAGGCGGGGTTGGTGAGCAGTTCTTC. Full variable domain (missing parts from reference TRBV30 and TRBJ2-1): SQTIHQWPATLVQPVGSPLSLECTVEGTSNPNLYWYRQAAGRGLQLLFYSVGIGQISSEVPQNLSASRPQDRQFILSSKKLLLSDSGFYLCAWSPQGGVGEQFFGPGTRLTVL.